A single sample is the source of the 7 T cell receptor beta chains below, sequenced in a study of glioma-infiltrating T cells. Using RNA template, CDR3s of TCR alpha and beta were amplified with iRepertoire arm-PCR. TCRdb reprocessed the multiplex PCR reads with MiXCR, giving one entry per CDR3 protein. Of around 130,000 distinct CDR3 sequences detected, 20% to 25% appear once; the ten largest clones hold 27%. Sequenced: glioma tissue, nonneoplastic brain tissue, or PBMCs (not recorded which). The source is a human donor with low-grade glioma or glioblastoma, undergoing nonglioma brain surgery, or in good health (not recorded which).

The V gene is TRBV14, the J gene TRBJ2-2; 8 bases map to TRBD1. V lost 0 bases and J lost 6; bases outside the gene matches: 6. Looked up from germline, CDR1 is SGHDN and CDR2 is FVKESK. The CDR3 runs to 16 residues. The CDR3 protein is CASSQDLGQVAGELFF. Here the CDR3 DNA reads TGTGCCAGCAGCCAAGATCTGGGACAGGTCGCCGGGGAGCTGTTTTTT.

The V and J genes are TRBV14 and TRBJ2-2; no reliable D call. The CDR3 length is 16 residues. Germline V CDR1 and CDR2: SGHDN, FVKESK. The V and J ends lost 1 base and 1 base respectively, with 10 bases between them. DNA of the CDR3: TGTGCCAGCAGCCAAGGACGCGCAAGGAACACCGGGGAGCTGTTTTTT. This gives the protein CASSQGRARNTGELFF.

This clonotype came up many times. The V and J genes are TRBV27 and TRBJ1-2; 10 bases line up with TRBD1. Germline loops: CDR1 MNHEY, CDR2 SMNVEV (reference sequence). With 3 bases clipped from V and 4 bases from J, the junction kept 5 bases outside the gene matches. This CDR3 contains 15 residues. The CDR3, as DNA: TGTGCCAGCAGTTTTGGGACAGGGGATTTCTATGGCTACACCTTC. Its translation: CASSFGTGDFYGYTF.

This clonotype was counted between two and nine times. The chain uses TRBV24-1 and TRBJ2-3; D might be TRBD1 (6 bases). The V end lost 1 base, the J end lost 2 bases, and 12 bases lay between the germline ends. The CDR3 has 16 residues. The germline V gene encodes CDR1 KGHDR and CDR2 SFDVKD. CDR3 loop: CATSDFARGVTDTQYF. The DNA of the CDR3 is TGTGCCACCAGTGATTTTGCCAGGGGAGTCACAGATACGCAGTATTTT.

The chain is built from TRBV7-2 and TRBJ1-5; perhaps TRBD1 as D (5 bases). CDR3 length equals 15 residues. Trimming removed 4 bases at V and 2 bases at J, with 12 bases between. CDR1 and CDR2 from the germline V gene are SGHTA and FQGNSA. In DNA, the CDR3 is TGTGCCAGCAGCTCTCAGGGTTTGGGCAATCAGCCCCAGCATTTT. Its translation: CASSSQGLGNQPQHF.

This clonotype appeared a few times. The gene calls are TRBV20-1 and TRBJ1-1; tentative D call: TRBD1 (6 bases). Germline lookup yields CDR1 DFQATT and CDR2 SNEGSKA (reference sequence). The V gene lost 5 bases and the J gene lost 1 base, with 11 bases spanning the gap. CDR3 size: 13 residues. The CDR3 bases are TGCAGTGCTGACCGGACAGCGAACACTGAAGCTTTCTTT. It yields the protein CSADRTANTEAFF.

This clonotype was seen at least ten times. The J gene is TRBJ1-5, the V gene TRBV6-1; 8 bases line up with TRBD1. Trimming removed 6 bases from V and 9 bases from J; junction bases left unmatched: 10. This CDR3 comprises 14 residues. The germline V gene encodes CDR1 MNHNS and CDR2 SASEGT. CDR3 protein: CASRTDREKRPQHF. The CDR3 bases are TGTGCCAGCAGGACGGACAGGGAGAAAAGGCCCCAGCATTTT.